This T cell receptor (beta chain) was identified in a study of T cell changes during pregnancy in multiple sclerosis. Here immunoSEQ multiplex PCR was the method, and the copy in TCRdb shows in-frame clones only, minus some. The repertoire includes roughly 20,000 clones, around nine tenths of them detected once, and 1.3% sits in the top ten. The TCR originated in a female donor in good health, enrolled as a control in a pregnancy study. The sequenced sample was CD4+ T cells from peripheral blood mononuclear cells, obtained in the first trimester of pregnancy.

CDR3 nucleotides: TGTGCCAGCAGCTTACCCGGACAGGCCACCTCTGGGGCCAACGTCCTGACTTTC. It encodes CASSLPGQATSGANVLTF. The chain is built from TRBV5-4 and TRBJ2-6; 7 nucleotides line up with TRBD1. CDR3 size: 18 residues. With 2 bases clipped from V and 0 bases from J, the junction kept 8 bases outside the gene matches. Germline V CDR1 and CDR2: SGHNT, YYREEE (reference sequence).